What follows is one T cell receptor (beta chain) and its context. This sample is part of a study of cytomegalovirus exposure and HLA in healthy donors. V was clipped by 1 base and J by 5 bases, with 27 bases between them. This CDR3 comprises 20 residues. 13 Jbeta primers and 60 Vbeta primers were used for the PCR. Clones were read by immunoSEQ multiplex PCR, and TCRdb kept only the in-frame ones, dropping some. The sample records approximately 150,000 clones, roughly 70% being singletons. The chain couples TRBV23-1 to TRBJ2-1, with D possibly matching TRBD1 (6 bases). TRBV23-1 is an open reading frame, and its role is uncertain. Sequences were obtained from PBMCs. This clonotype was sampled from a male donor in good health and CMV-seronegative. CDR3 sequence reads: CASSQYDRDTIQPEHNEQFF. CDR3 nucleotide sequence: TGCGCCAGCAGTCAATACGATCGGGACACGATACAGCCCGAGCACAATGAGCAGTTCTTC.